This T cell receptor beta chain was sequenced in a study of shared clonotypes between healthy human individuals (dated by TCRdb to the early 2020s). Background on the whole study: The cohort comprised two women and a few men aged 18 to 49 years. Per donor, three plates each were used for CD4 naive and CD4 memory, two for CD8 naive, and one for CD8 memory. The study deeply sequenced blood TCR repertoires of 5 or 6 healthy adults to estimate repertoire size and the extent of clonotype sharing between individuals. Different laboratories and diverse techniques were used to prepare libraries and sequence TCR repertoires, to increase sequencing depth and limit assay-specific biases. Leukapheresis yielded between about 0.9 and 8.9 billion PBMCs per donor.

Donors were healthy HIV-negative adults with no recently reported acute infections or vaccinations. Every donor was a Caucasian adult residing in Nashville, Tennessee, USA. CD8 memory samples consisted of magnetically selected CD45RO+ cells combined with CCR7-negative CD45RA+ effector memory (TemRA) cells. Blood was collected by leukapheresis, and PBMCs were isolated by Ficoll-Histopaque density gradient centrifugation and then cryopreserved in liquid nitrogen vapor phase. Purity and quantity of every magnetically sorted T cell population were checked by analytical flow cytometry. Genomic DNA was isolated from every sorted fraction and measured by UV absorbance on a Nanodrop 2000c. Cut back by 5 bases and 1 base, the V and J ends lie 16 bases apart. There are 16 amino acids in the CDR3, from cysteine to phenylalanine inclusive. Of the read, only the CDR3 DNA is kept; its 48 bases are in frame from base 1. Looking up the germline V gene yields CDR1 MRHNA and CDR2 SNTAGT.

Worth noting for this clone: Its antigen is not yet known. Per-base quality was not reported, and no clone a single base away is much larger than it.

General conclusions and limits of the study: Pairwise subsampling indicated that sequencing depth was expected to affect the degree of clonotype sharing among donors. Incomplete sequencing was indicated by rarefaction of sorted-subset datasets, despite the large sequencing depth. Because the study included a small number of donors, the genetic and exposure-history diversity represented was limited. Sampling was restricted to blood, and TCR repertoires in tissue are likely to differ from TCR repertoires in blood. Larger estimated clonotype richness was generally found for naive subsets than for memory subsets. Higher generation probabilities were observed for clonotypes shared by all four sorted-subset donors than for non-shared clonotypes. About 5% of naive CD4, 3% to 3.5% of naive CD8, approximately 2% of memory CD4, and more than 0.35% of memory CD8 clonotypes were shared across several donors.

Using the deep immunoSEQ assay, multiplex PCR amplified TCR CDR3 regions from genomic DNA. Extracted genomic DNA from each cell subset was spread evenly across all wells of several immunoSEQ 96-well plates, with each plate serving as a replicate. For sorted subsets, about 200 ng genomic DNA, equal to approximately 30,000 T cell genomes, was loaded into each replicate PCR. Purified libraries were measured with a Qubit 3.0 fluorometer, size-checked on a Bioanalyzer 2100, and measured again with the KAPA Library Quantification kit. Every immunoSEQ 96-well plate was sequenced on a separate single-read 150-cycle Illumina NextSeq 550 flow cell. The paper's processing steps were these. Because only junctional sequences without quality scores were contained in the immunoSEQ output, filtering matching that applied to full-length reads could not be performed. To assign V/J genes and CDR3, sequences were annotated using PyIR, a Python wrapper for IgBLAST v1.9, with IMGT germline references. Reads with weak V/J assignments (E-value above 1e-6), missing CDR3, stop codons, out-of-frame junctions, or ambiguous translated residues were removed. V3J clonotypes were defined as sequences sharing an identical inferred V gene, J gene, and CDR3 amino acid sequence. Percentage overlap between repertoires was calculated by dividing the number of shared unique clonotypes by the size of the smaller repertoire. Repertoire richness was assessed with RTK rarefaction, the Chao1 estimator, and Recon v2.1 estimates of unobserved clonotypes. OLGA was used to compute generation probabilities for all TCRbeta clonotypes that the gDNA method yielded from a handful of donors. The source is immuneACCESS, and TCRdb retained only in-frame sequences with V and J called. Part of the clones is not carried over; for the studies checked, unresolved V genes explain less than half of this, and the remainder is unexplained. V and J calls and clone size are those listed in that table; D and trimming were worked out from the DNA. Across this sample there are approximately 400,000 clones, with approximately 96% seen only once. Clones ranked in the top ten supply approximately 0.32% of the sample.

The clonotype was recovered from a man aged 25-45 years in good health. Sequencing used memory CD8+ T cells sorted from blood. The cell subset or site tag for this specimen amounts to: CD45RO+ cells pooled with CCR7-negative TemRA cells. The sequence links TRBV6-4 to TRBJ2-3; the D region possibly corresponds to TRBD2 (6 bases align). The CDR3: CASSLFNGGGTDTQYF. The DNA is as follows: TGTGCCAGCAGTCTCTTCAACGGGGGAGGCACAGATACGCAGTATTTT.